The next 32 T cell receptor beta chains were all read from a single sample in a study of blood T cell repertoires in COVID-19. TCRdb's table, derived via immunoSEQ multiplex PCR, lists solely in-frame clones and lacks some. The table lists more than 400,000 clones, 87% of them singletons. Sequenced sample: PBMCs or T cells enriched from blood (not recorded which). Receptors were obtained from a woman under 30 who had recovered from COVID-19.

A few counts support this clone. The chain is built from TRBV7-9 and TRBJ1-5; 8 nucleotides align to TRBD1. CDR3 length: 12 amino acids. V was clipped by 4 bases and J by 10 bases; unmatched bases: 3. Germline lookup yields CDR1 SEHNR and CDR2 FQNEAQ (reference sequence). The CDR3 region is CASSSGQGPQHF. CDR3 bases: TGTGCCAGCAGCTCCGGACAGGGACCCCAGCATTTT.

Comment on this clone: The identical CDR3 is also encoded by other nucleotide sequences in the sample. V usage is TRBV5-1 and J usage is TRBJ1-1; no clear D. This CDR3 has 13 residues. V was trimmed by 4 bases and J by 0 bases, leaving 7 bases between them. Per the germline V gene, CDR1 is SGHRS and CDR2 is YFSETQ. Here the CDR3 DNA reads TGCGCCAGCAGCCCCGTCTTGAACACTGAAGCTTTCTTT. Translated, it gives CASSPVLNTEAFF.

Notes on this clone: A read error may produce the germline difference seen at one junction end. V gene TRBV9 combines with J gene TRBJ1-6; the D gene is possibly TRBD1 (5 bases). Germline CDR1 reads SGDLS; CDR2 reads YYNGEE. This CDR3 contains 16 residues. Here the CDR3 reads CAGSVGAGHLGSPLHF. The CDR3 DNA sequence: TGTGCCGGCAGCGTAGGGGCAGGCCACCTTGGGTCACCCCTCCACTTT.

The J gene is TRBJ2-5, the V gene TRBV5-5; 8 nucleotides align to TRBD2. This CDR3 comprises 16 residues. CDR1 and CDR2 (germline): SGHKS, YYEKEE (reference sequence). J gave up 5 bases and V 3 bases, and 12 bases lay outside the gene matches. CDR3 nucleotide sequence: TGTGCCAGCAGCTCGCCCTCGGCGGGGGGCGTGGAGACCCAGTACTTC. Translation gives CASSSPSAGGVETQYF.

The V call is TRBV21-1, the J call TRBJ1-3; TRBD1, the table's D call, was not compared with the DNA. TRBV21-1 is listed as a pseudogene. The CDR3 covers 15 residues. The CDR3 DNA follows: TGTGCCAGCAGCAAGCAGGGGGCGGGCGGAAACACCATATATTTT. It yields the protein CASSKQGAGGNTIYF.

The count of this clone is one. The chain employs TRBV1 and TRBJ1-2; no check of the table's D call, TRBD1, against the DNA was made. TRBV1 is a listed pseudogene. The CDR3 length is 17 residues. The CDR3 DNA follows: TGCACCAGCAGCCGCGGGCCCCTTCACAGGGCGGACTATGGCTACACCTTC. It specifies CTSSRGPLHRADYGYTF.

The table lists this clone with a count of one. V gene TRBV6-5 combines with J gene TRBJ2-1; D is unclear. This CDR3 region has 12 residues. Germline-derived CDR1 and CDR2 are MNHEY and SVGAGI. V lost 8 bases and J lost 4, with 9 bases in between. The CDR3 nucleotides are TGTGCCAGCGGATCACTATACAATGAGCAGTTCTTC. Translation: CASGSLYNEQFF.

This chain uses TRBV3-1 (or the pseudogene TRBV3-2) with TRBJ2-2, with 7 bases matching TRBD2. The V and J ends lost 4 bases and 3 bases, in that order; junction bases with no gene match: 8. The CDR3 spans 16 residues. Per germline, CDR1 LGHDT and CDR2 YNNKEL (reference sequence). CDR3 nucleotide sequence: TGTGCCAGCAGCCCAAAGGGAGGGATCTACACCGGGGAGCTGTTTTTT. The encoded protein is CASSPKGGIYTGELFF.

This chain joins TRBV12-2 and TRBJ1-2; the table assigns TRBD1, which was not confirmed against the DNA. TRBV12-2 corresponds to a pseudogene. The CDR3 runs to 18 residues. The CDR3 here is CASRLEWDRGALDYGYTF. For the CDR3, the DNA is TGTGCAAGTCGCTTAGAGTGGGACAGGGGGGCATTAGACTATGGCTACACCTTC.

The rearrangement joins TRBV3-1 (or the pseudogene TRBV3-2) to TRBJ2-1; possibly TRBD1 for D (5 bases). Per the germline V gene, CDR1 is LGHDT and CDR2 is YNNKEL (reference sequence). The CDR3 has 14 residues. The V gene lost 4 bases and the J gene lost 8 bases, with 15 bases spanning the gap. The DNA of the CDR3 is TGTGCCAGCAGCCTTCAGACAGTGCGCGATGAGCAGTTCTTC. Translating gives CASSLQTVRDEQFF.

This chain uses TRBV10-1 with TRBJ2-3; perhaps TRBD2 as D (5 bases). The V gene's germline CDR1 is WNHNN and CDR2 SYGVQD (reference sequence). This CDR3 has 13 residues. Between the trimmed V and J ends, which lost 6 bases and 5 bases, there was a span of 12 bases. The CDR3 loop reads CASSSVGVDTQYF. CDR3 coding DNA: TGCGCCAGCAGCTCAGTGGGAGTAGATACGCAGTATTTT.

This clone was counted a single time. The chain links TRBV6-5 to TRBJ1-1; perhaps TRBD1 as D (6 bases). V dropped 6 bases and J dropped 1 base, with 15 bases sitting between them. This CDR3 is built from 15 residues. The V gene's germline CDR1 is MNHEY and CDR2 SVGAGI. DNA of the CDR3: TGTGCCAGCAGGGGGGCGGCCCAGCCGAACACTGAAGCTTTCTTT. It specifies CASRGAAQPNTEAFF.

V is TRBV7-6 and J is TRBJ2-1; D call uncertain. CDR1 is SGHVS and CDR2 is FNYEAQ in the germline V gene. The CDR3 is made up of 12 amino acids. The V and J ends lost 5 bases and 7 bases respectively, with 9 bases between them. CDR3 bases: TGTGCCAGCAGCAGAGCGTTGAATGAGCAGTTCTTC. Its translation is CASSRALNEQFF.

This chain links TRBV2 with TRBJ1-1; a weak D match, TRBD1 (5 bases). The CDR3 runs to 16 residues. V was clipped by 3 bases and J by 5 bases, with 19 bases between them. CDR1 and CDR2 (germline): SNHLY, FYNNEI. This CDR3 is CASSDLRLGGGTEAFF. The CDR3 DNA is TGTGCCAGCAGTGACCTTCGCCTGGGGGGTGGGACTGAAGCTTTCTTT. The complete variable domain, with remaining parts taken from reference TRBV2 and TRBJ1-1, reads EPEVTQTPSHQVTQMGQEVILRCVPISNHLYFYWYRQILGQKVEFLVSFYNNEISEKSEIFDDQFSVERPDGSNFTLKIRSTKLEDSAMYFCASSDLRLGGGTEAFFGQGTRLTVV.

The chain uses TRBV5-1 and TRBJ2-3, with D maybe TRBD1 (6 bases). This CDR3 has 14 amino acids. V lost 3 bases and J 6 bases, leaving 14 bases between the germline ends. From germline, CDR1 is SGHRS and CDR2 YFSETQ. The CDR3 sequence: CASSSFYREDTQYF. The DNA of the CDR3 is TGCGCCAGCAGCTCTTTCTACAGGGAGGATACGCAGTATTTT.

The V call is TRBV7-8, the J call TRBJ1-4, with no clear D. In germline, CDR1 is SGHVS, CDR2 FQNEAQ. This CDR3 region has 18 residues. V was shortened by 5 bases and J by 3 bases, with 22 bases between the two germline ends. The CDR3, as DNA: TGTGCCAGCAGCCCAAAGGGCCCCCTCCGGCGGGCTAATGAAAAACTGTTTTTT. Protein product: CASSPKGPLRRANEKLFF.

The V gene is TRBV2, the J gene TRBJ2-7; 9 bases are shared with TRBD1. The CDR3 runs 13 residues. J gave up 6 bases and V 3 bases, and 3 bases lay outside the gene matches. CDR1 and CDR2 (germline): SNHLY, FYNNEI. In DNA form, the CDR3 reads TGTGCCAGCAGTGATGGGGACAGGGTCGAGCAGTACTTC. It yields the protein CASSDGDRVEQYF.

In DNA, the CDR3 is TGTGCCAGCAGTGAAGCCGAACTGACTAGCGGGTCCACAGATACGCAGTATTTT. Translation: CASSEAELTSGSTDTQYF. The rearrangement links TRBV2 to TRBJ2-3; TRBD2 agrees at 10 bases. CDR3 size: 18 residues. The J segment lost 2 bases and the V segment lost 0 bases, leaving 8 bases of the junction unmatched. Germline V gene data show CDR1 as SNHLY and CDR2 as FYNNEI.

V usage is TRBV2 and J usage is TRBJ1-1; D might be TRBD1 (6 bases). There are 15 residues in the CDR3. Germline loops: CDR1 SNHLY, CDR2 FYNNEI. V lost 3 bases and J 4 bases, leaving 15 bases between the germline ends. As DNA, the CDR3 is TGTGCCAGCAGTGAGATTAGTGGCAGGGGCACTGAAGCTTTCTTT. It specifies CASSEISGRGTEAFF. The full variable domain, its missing parts supplied by reference TRBV2 and TRBJ1-1, is EPEVTQTPSHQVTQMGQEVILRCVPISNHLYFYWYRQILGQKVEFLVSFYNNEISEKSEIFDDQFSVERPDGSNFTLKIRSTKLEDSAMYFCASSEISGRGTEAFFGQGTRLTVV.

The chain links TRBV9 to TRBJ2-1, with 8 bases fitting TRBD1. The CDR3 is made up of 14 amino acids. Germline V gene lookup returns CDR1 SGDLS and CDR2 YYNGEE. V lost 2 bases, J lost 8 bases, and 6 bases stayed unmatched. Here the CDR3 reads CASSVGTGEYEQFF. The CDR3 DNA reads as TGTGCCAGCAGCGTGGGGACAGGTGAATATGAGCAGTTCTTC.

This clone came up a few times. CDR3 loop: CASSRDRGSIGELFF. The CDR3 bases are TGTGCCAGCAGCCGGGACAGGGGGTCGATCGGGGAGCTGTTTTTT. V is TRBV7-9 and J is TRBJ2-2, with 11 bases identical to TRBD1. The ends lost 5 bases at V and 7 bases at J; junction bases unmatched: 6. Germline loops: CDR1 SEHNR, CDR2 FQNEAQ (reference sequence). The CDR3 is 15 residues long.

The J gene is TRBJ2-3, the V gene TRBV19, with TRBD2 matching over 9 bases. Germline V gives CDR1 LNHDA, CDR2 SQIVND (reference sequence). CDR3 length: 18 amino acids. This CDR3 is CAQDGRGESGGFTDTQYF. For the CDR3, the DNA is TGTGCTCAGGATGGCAGGGGTGAAAGCGGGGGGTTCACAGATACGCAGTATTTT.

The rearrangement links TRBV2 to TRBJ2-1, with 7 bases matching TRBD2. V lost 6 bases to trimming and J lost 2 bases; unmatched junction nucleotides: 7. This CDR3 spans 15 amino acids. Germline lookup yields CDR1 SNHLY and CDR2 FYNNEI. The CDR3 is CASRLGGIAYNEQFF. CDR3 bases: TGTGCCAGCAGACTGGGGGGGATCGCCTACAATGAGCAGTTCTTC.

For the CDR3, the DNA is TGTGCCAGCAGTTTGTCAACTAGCGGGGGGACAGATACGCAGTATTTT. Translation: CASSLSTSGGTDTQYF. The chain joins TRBV28 to TRBJ2-3, with 12 bases matching TRBD2. The ends lost 3 bases at V and 3 bases at J; junction bases unmatched: 4. The CDR3 has 16 amino acids. Germline V gives CDR1 MDHEN, CDR2 SYDVKM.

This clone turned up a few times. The rearrangement links TRBV23-1 to TRBJ1-2; no clear D. TRBV23-1 is an ORF; its function is uncertain. The CDR3 sequence is 14 residues long. V lost 0 bases to trimming and J lost 6 bases, with 11 bases between them. CDR3 residues: CASSQSTGKDGYTF. CDR3 sequence (DNA): TGCGCCAGCAGTCAATCGACCGGGAAGGATGGCTACACCTTC.

V usage is TRBV3-1 (or the pseudogene TRBV3-2) and J usage is TRBJ2-5; 9 bases are a match to TRBD2. The CDR3 runs 18 residues. The J segment lost 6 bases and the V segment lost 3 bases, leaving 17 bases of the junction unmatched. CDR1 and CDR2 from the germline V gene are LGHDT and YNNKEL (reference sequence). The CDR3 loop reads CASSQTLASGADGKTQYF. The CDR3 region has the DNA TGTGCCAGCAGCCAGACTTTGGCTAGCGGGGCCGACGGGAAGACCCAGTACTTC.

V gene TRBV11-2 combines with J gene TRBJ2-1; D possibly corresponds to TRBD2 (5 bases). V was shortened by 1 base and J by 0 bases, with 13 bases between the two germline ends. The germline V gene has CDR1 SGHAT and CDR2 FQNNGV. The CDR3 has 17 residues. CDR3 amino acids: CASSLGSGTISYNEQFF. In nucleotides, the CDR3 is TGTGCCAGCAGCTTAGGAAGCGGAACAATCTCCTACAATGAGCAGTTCTTC.

The chain recombines TRBV7-9 with TRBJ2-1, with TRBD2 identical over 12 bases. CDR1 is SEHNR and CDR2 is FQNEAQ in the germline V gene (reference sequence). The CDR3 loop spans 18 amino acids. Trimming at V came to 4 bases and at J to 7 bases, leaving 14 bases not matched to a gene. The CDR3 DNA reads as TGTGCCAGCAGCTCCGGCCGCGTGACTAGCGGGGGTCTTAATGAGCAGTTCTTC. As protein: CASSSGRVTSGGLNEQFF.

The V gene is TRBV12-3 or TRBV12-4, the J gene TRBJ1-5, with 9 bases fitting TRBD1. V lost 8 bases and J lost 7; bases outside the gene matches: 6. The CDR3 is made up of 13 amino acids. The DNA of the CDR3 is TGTGCCAGCCAGATACAGGGGGCGCAGCCCCAGCATTTT. Translation gives CASQIQGAQPQHF.

The chain's CDR3 is CASSLGDSGSWSPLHF. As DNA, the CDR3 is TGTGCCAGCAGCTTAGGGGACTCAGGCTCATGGTCACCCCTCCACTTT. The V gene is TRBV7-2, the J gene TRBJ1-6; D might be TRBD1 (5 bases). This CDR3 has 16 residues. The germline CDR1 and CDR2 sequences are SGHTA and FQGNSA. V shed 1 base and J shed 10 bases, with 17 bases lying between them.

This chain uses TRBV27 with TRBJ1-2; D is possibly TRBD1 (6 bases). V was shortened by 5 bases and J by 5 bases, with 15 bases between the two germline ends. Germline values: CDR1 MNHEY, CDR2 SMNVEV (reference sequence). The CDR3 is 14 amino acids. CDR3 DNA: TGTGCCAGCAGTCCCCCAGGGGCTCGATATGGCTACACCTTC. It translates to CASSPPGARYGYTF.

The chain couples TRBV20-1 to TRBJ1-1; the D gene is possibly TRBD1 (5 bases). V lost 4 bases to trimming and J lost 0 bases, with 12 bases between them. CDR1 and CDR2 from the germline V gene are DFQATT and SNEGSKA (reference sequence). This CDR3 is 14 amino acids long. The CDR3 coding sequence is TGCAGTGCTATTGACAGACTCTTGAACACTGAAGCTTTCTTT. It specifies CSAIDRLLNTEAFF.